Sequencing of this TCR beta chain was carried out in a study of T cell repertoires in cytomegalovirus infection. Study at large: Indications of both CMV infection and matching HLA type were provided by public TCR beta signatures.

The CDR3 is made up of 13 amino acids. CDR1 and CDR2 (germline): SEHNR, FQNEAQ (reference sequence). The germline V and J ends were trimmed by 8 bases and 3 bases, with 11 bases remaining between them. TCRdb passed the reads through MiXCR, listing each CDR3 protein once. This table has hundreds of thousands of distinct CDR3 sequences, more than 8% appearing once. As to this clonotype: Its matching antigen is unknown.

Overall study findings and caveats: Individuals carrying CMV plus the relevant HLA were identified by cumulative frequency of public TCR beta families. It was HLA-C-restricted CMV-specific TCR beta clonotypes that dominated the response ex vivo.

The sequence was collected from a human donor in good health (CMV status not recorded). Some clones in this sample may be carry-over from other donors' samples. Sequenced sample: PBMCs. V is TRBV7-9 and J is TRBJ1-5; D is perhaps TRBD1 (6 bases). CDR3 protein: CASSQGNNQPQHF. The CDR3 DNA follows: TGTGCCAGCTCACAGGGAAACAATCAGCCCCAGCATTTT.